The rows below give T cell receptor beta chains drawn from one sample of a study of CD8+ T cells in alopecia areata. Data came from immunoSEQ multiplex PCR; TCRdb stores just in-frame clones and leaves some out. The sample carries 150,000 to 200,000 clones, 55% recorded once. Sequencing was done on a sample of CD4+ T cells sorted from blood. All receptors derive from a human donor in good health. Both conserved end residues are part of each CDR3. The order of the fields is D gene, V gene, J gene, clone size, CDR3 protein, CDR3 DNA. A D gene is named only where the DNA matches it firmly. Size is omitted from some rows. Given values are once, few, many or a class for expanded clones.

NA	TRBV13	TRBJ1-2	few	CASSGYMGGYTF	TGTGCCAGCAGCGGGTACATGGGAGGCTACACCTTC
TRBD2	TRBV29-1	TRBJ2-1	NA	CSVEWGGSPYNEQFF	TGCAGCGTTGAGTGGGGCGGGAGTCCGTACAATGAGCAGTTCTTC
NA	TRBV6-5	TRBJ2-5	few	CASSPHRVTQYF	TGTGCCAGCAGTCCCCACCGGGTGACCCAGTACTTC
TRBD1	TRBV2	TRBJ2-4	NA	CASSEETGPAKNIQYF	TGTGCCAGCAGTGAAGAGACAGGGCCAGCCAAAAACATTCAGTACTTC
TRBD2	TRBV5-1	TRBJ2-5	once	CASSLLAEETQYF	TGCGCCAGCAGCTTACTAGCGGAAGAGACCCAGTACTTC
TRBD2	TRBV5-1	TRBJ2-1	NA	CASSLVSSGRVHEQFF	TGCGCCAGCAGCTTGGTCTCTAGCGGGAGGGTCCATGAGCAGTTCTTC
NA	TRBV7-9	TRBJ2-1	few	CASSLETEYNEQFF	TGTGCCAGCAGCTTAGAGACAGAATACAATGAGCAGTTCTTC
TRBD2	TRBV5-1	TRBJ2-7	NA	CASSSPAAGVYEQYF	TGCGCCAGCAGCTCACCCGCAGCGGGAGTCTACGAGCAGTACTTC
NA	TRBV29-1	TRBJ1-5	NA	CSVSGEGQPQHF	TGCAGCGTATCAGGGGAAGGACAGCCCCAGCATTTT
NA	TRBV6-1	TRBJ2-5	NA	CASSEALGEETQYF	TGTGCCAGCAGTGAAGCACTGGGGGAGGAGACCCAGTACTTC
NA	TRBV4-1	TRBJ2-1	few	CASSRSVGSYNEQFF	TGCGCCAGCAGCCGGAGTGTGGGCTCCTACAATGAGCAGTTCTTC
NA	TRBV19	TRBJ1-1	NA	CASRVPMNTEAFF	TGTGCCAGTAGAGTTCCGATGAACACTGAAGCTTTCTTT
NA	TRBV29-1	TRBJ1-3	few	CSVESARNTIYF	TGCAGCGTTGAATCGGCAAGAAACACCATATATTTT
NA	TRBV9	TRBJ2-2	NA	CASNKNTGELFF	TGTGCCAGCAACAAGAACACCGGGGAGCTGTTTTTT
NA	TRBV4-1	TRBJ2-3	few	CASSLRTSASTDTQYF	TGCGCCAGCAGCCTGCGGACATCCGCTAGCACAGATACGCAGTATTTT
NA	TRBV15	TRBJ1-5	few	CATSRGSGMGNQPQHF	TGTGCCACCAGCAGAGGTTCGGGGATGGGCAATCAGCCCCAGCATTTT
NA	TRBV7-2	TRBJ1-4	NA	CASSFALGDEKLFF	TGTGCCAGCAGTTTCGCGTTGGGGGATGAAAAACTGTTTTTT
NA	TRBV7-9	TRBJ2-3	medium-sized	CASIGRARDTQYF	TGTGCCAGCATCGGTCGCGCCAGGGATACGCAGTATTTT
TRBD1	TRBV30	TRBJ1-2	NA	CAWIGDRGEFYGYTF	TGTGCCTGGATTGGGGACAGGGGGGAATTCTATGGCTACACCTTC
NA	TRBV7-9	TRBJ1-4	few	CASTPPGKANEKLFF	TGTGCCAGCACCCCACCCGGGAAAGCTAATGAAAAACTGTTTTTT
NA	TRBV18	TRBJ2-3	few	CASSPLGDTQYF	TGTGCCAGCTCACCATTAGGCGATACGCAGTATTTT
TRBD1	TRBV2	TRBJ2-2	NA	CASRGTAGNTGELFF	TGTGCCAGCAGGGGGACAGCCGGAAACACCGGGGAGCTGTTTTTT
NA	TRBV5-1	TRBJ1-2	NA	CASSLELNYGYTF	TGCGCCAGCAGCTTGGAACTTAACTATGGCTACACCTTC
NA	TRBV5-4	TRBJ1-1	once	CASSSPGRGGNTEAFF	TGTGCCAGCAGCTCGCCGGGGAGGGGAGGGAACACTGAAGCTTTCTTT
NA	TRBV7-9	TRBJ1-2	NA	CASSLTNAGYTF	TGTGCCAGCAGCCTCACCAACGCTGGCTACACCTTC
TRBD2	TRBV2	TRBJ2-1	NA	CASSELGLAGRRNEQFF	TGTGCCAGCAGTGAACTAGGACTAGCGGGAAGGAGGAATGAGCAGTTCTTC
NA	TRBV30	TRBJ1-1	NA	CAWSVGMNTEAFF	TGTGCCTGGAGTGTTGGGATGAACACTGAAGCTTTCTTT
NA	TRBV28	TRBJ2-7	few	CASKNGNSYEQYF	TGTGCCAGCAAGAACGGGAACTCCTACGAGCAGTACTTC
NA	TRBV1	TRBJ2-3	NA	CTSSQELGLAGEGTQYF	TGCACCAGCAGCCAAGAATTGGGACTAGCGGGAGAGGGTACGCAGTATTTT
NA	TRBV9	TRBJ2-7	NA	CASSALDGGGEQYF	TGTGCCAGCAGCGCCCTCGATGGGGGAGGCGAGCAGTACTTC
NA	TRBV14	TRBJ1-4	few	CASSQVGRRTNEKLFF	TGTGCCAGCAGCCAAGTGGGCAGGCGGACTAATGAAAAACTGTTTTTT
TRBD2	TRBV7-9	TRBJ2-3	NA	CASSPGLAGVEDTQYF	TGTGCCAGCAGCCCAGGACTAGCGGGAGTAGAGGATACGCAGTATTTT
TRBD1	TRBV29-1	TRBJ2-3	few	CSGRDRGPTDTQYF	TGCAGCGGCCGGGACAGGGGTCCCACAGATACGCAGTATTTT
NA	TRBV15	TRBJ2-1	NA	CATSSIISPGLAHEQFF	TGTGCCACCAGCAGTATAATAAGCCCGGGGCTAGCACATGAGCAGTTCTTC
TRBD2	TRBV4-1	TRBJ2-1	few	CASSQGPTSGRYNEQFF	TGCGCCAGCAGCCAAGGACCTACTAGCGGGAGGTACAATGAGCAGTTCTTC
NA	TRBV20-1	TRBJ1-1	NA	CSASDTEAFF	TGCAGTGCATCGGACACTGAAGCTTTCTTT
TRBD2	TRBV10-1	TRBJ2-2	NA	CASSEGGLAGTGELFF	TGCGCCAGCAGTGAAGGGGGACTAGCGGGGACCGGGGAGCTGTTTTTT
NA	TRBV29-1	TRBJ2-1	few	CSVVNRNNEQFF	TGCAGCGTCGTAAACAGAAACAATGAGCAGTTCTTC
TRBD1	TRBV2	TRBJ1-4	NA	CASSLQGARGEKLFF	TGTGCCAGCAGTCTACAGGGGGCGCGGGGTGAAAAACTGTTTTTT
NA	TRBV28	TRBJ2-7	NA	CASTEGYEQYF	TGTGCCAGCACTGAGGGGTACGAGCAGTACTTC
NA	TRBV7-9	TRBJ2-1	once	CASGGIRGEEQFF	TGTGCCAGTGGCGGGATAAGAGGCGAGGAGCAGTTCTTC
TRBD1	TRBV29-1	TRBJ1-2	NA	CSVALTGNYGYTF	TGCAGCGTGGCACTGACAGGGAACTATGGCTACACCTTC
NA	TRBV6-1	TRBJ1-5	NA	CASSAVGGLYSNQPQHF	TGTGCCAGCAGTGCCGTCGGTGGCCTCTATAGCAATCAGCCCCAGCATTTT
NA	TRBV5-4	TRBJ1-3	few	CASSSAGGSISGNTIYF	TGTGCCAGCAGCTCGGCTGGGGGCTCTATCTCTGGAAACACCATATATTTT
TRBD2	TRBV4-1	TRBJ2-3	NA	CASSQDRGREQYF	TGCGCCAGCAGCCAAGATCGGGGGAGGGAGCAGTATTTT
NA	TRBV15	TRBJ2-1	NA	CATSRQKGYNEQFF	TGTGCCACCAGCAGACAGAAGGGGTACAATGAGCAGTTCTTC
NA	TRBV9	TRBJ1-4	NA	CASSRTVASGEKLFF	TGTGCCAGCAGCCGAACTGTGGCCTCGGGTGAAAAACTGTTTTTT
NA	TRBV18	TRBJ1-1	few	CASSPPGAPNTEAFF	TGTGCCAGCTCACCACCCGGGGCTCCGAACACTGAAGCTTTCTTT
TRBD1	TRBV29-1	TRBJ1-2	few	CSATDRGYGYTF	TGCAGCGCTACGGACAGGGGGTACGGCTACACCTTC
NA	TRBV29-1	TRBJ2-6	NA	CSGSYRAVDSGANVLTF	TGCAGCGGCTCATACCGGGCCGTAGACTCTGGGGCCAACGTCCTGACTTTC
NA	TRBV25-1	TRBJ1-1	NA	CASSEYGHLNTEAFF	TGTGCCAGCAGTGAATACGGACACCTGAACACTGAAGCTTTCTTT